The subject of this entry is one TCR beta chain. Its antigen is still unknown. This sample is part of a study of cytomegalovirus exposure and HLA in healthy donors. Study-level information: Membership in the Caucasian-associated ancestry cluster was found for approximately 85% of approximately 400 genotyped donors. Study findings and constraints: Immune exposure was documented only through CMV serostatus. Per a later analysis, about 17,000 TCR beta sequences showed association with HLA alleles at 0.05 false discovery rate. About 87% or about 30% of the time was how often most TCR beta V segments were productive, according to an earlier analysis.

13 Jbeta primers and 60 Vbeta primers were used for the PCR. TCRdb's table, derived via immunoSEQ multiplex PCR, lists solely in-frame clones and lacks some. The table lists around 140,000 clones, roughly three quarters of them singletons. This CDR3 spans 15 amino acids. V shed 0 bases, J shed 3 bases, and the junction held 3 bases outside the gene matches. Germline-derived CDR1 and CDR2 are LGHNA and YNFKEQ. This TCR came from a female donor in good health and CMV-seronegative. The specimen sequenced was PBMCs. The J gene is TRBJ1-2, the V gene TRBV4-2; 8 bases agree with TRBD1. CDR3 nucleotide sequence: TGTGCCAGCAGCCAAGAGGGACAGGCTGACTATGGCTACACCTTC. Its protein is CASSQEGQADYGYTF.